This section outlines one T cell receptor (beta chain) sequence together with its context. These data are taken from a study of blood T cell repertoires in COVID-19. As for the study in general: Whether acute or convalescent, the COVID-19 samples came from the United States, Italy and Spain. From T cells, B-cell-depleted T cells, or PBMCs came the material, which was cDNA or gDNA.

Original methodology: Using reference gene primer amplification, nucleated cell counts were estimated. Assay used: immunoSEQ multiplex PCR; TCRdb lists only in-frame clones, some missing. Clonal size and the V and J genes are those of that table, whereas D and trimming came from the DNA. The sample shows some 160,000 clones, around 76% of them seen only once. Germline loops: CDR1 GTSNPN, CDR2 SVGIG (reference sequence). V dropped 2 bases and J dropped 4 bases, with 17 bases sitting between them. This CDR3 has 15 residues. The clonotype was recovered from a man aged 60-69 years with acute or convalescent COVID-19. The sample comprised peripheral blood. The chain has TRBV30 and TRBJ1-2; possibly TRBD1 for D (6 bases). The CDR3 loop reads CAWSRPGHSLYGYTF. The CDR3 DNA reads TGTGCCTGGAGTCGACCGGGACACAGCCTCTATGGCTACACCTTC.